This T cell receptor (beta chain) was found in a study of blood T cell repertoires in COVID-19. Overall study: The origin of the acute and convalescent COVID-19 samples was the United States, Italy and Spain.

As originally analysed: Reference gene primer amplification in the assay estimated nucleated cell counts. Clones were sequenced by immunoSEQ multiplex PCR, and TCRdb holds only the in-frame ones, with some missing. V, J and clone size derive from that table, while D and trimming were established from the DNA sequence. The sample shows about 110,000 clones, about 85% of them seen only once. The sequence came from a human donor in a cohort sampled during active COVID-19. Sequencing input: peripheral blood.

This CDR3 reads CASSQGLGREGYGYTF. CDR3 DNA: TGCGCCAGCAGCCAAGGTTTAGGCAGGGAGGGCTATGGCTACACCTTC. The V call is TRBV4-3, the J call TRBJ1-2; D is perhaps TRBD1 (5 bases). CDR3 length: 16 amino acids. Germline V gene lookup returns CDR1 LGHNA and CDR2 YSLEER. V lost 1 base and J 4 bases, leaving 16 bases between the germline ends.